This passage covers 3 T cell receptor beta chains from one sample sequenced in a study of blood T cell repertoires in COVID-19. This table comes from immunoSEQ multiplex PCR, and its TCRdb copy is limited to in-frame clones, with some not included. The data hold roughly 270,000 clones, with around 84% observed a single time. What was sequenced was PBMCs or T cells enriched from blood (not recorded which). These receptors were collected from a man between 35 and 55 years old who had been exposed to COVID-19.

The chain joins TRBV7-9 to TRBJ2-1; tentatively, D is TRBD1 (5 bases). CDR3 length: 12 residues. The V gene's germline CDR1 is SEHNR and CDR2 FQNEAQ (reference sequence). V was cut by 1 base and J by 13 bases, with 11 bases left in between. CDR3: CASSLVQQVQFF. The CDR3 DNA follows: TGTGCCAGCAGCTTAGTCCAACAGGTTCAGTTCTTC.

The DNA for the CDR3 is TGTGCCAGCAGCTTAGTTTGCGTTTGGGACAGGTGTTTCTTTATAAACGAGCAGTACTTC. Translation gives CASSLVCVWDRCFFINEQYF. The chain couples TRBV7-3 to TRBJ2-7, with 8 bases matching TRBD1. The V gene end was trimmed by 2 bases and the J gene end by 5 bases; junction bases not matched to a gene: 23. CDR1 is SGHTA and CDR2 is FQGTGA in the germline V gene. The CDR3 has 20 amino acids. The full variable domain, with the rest looked up from reference TRBV7-3 and TRBJ2-7, is GAGVSQTPSNKVTEKGKYVELRCDPISGHTALYWYRQSLGQGPEFLIYFQGTGAADDSGLPNDRFFAVRPEGSVSTLKIQRTERGDSAVYLCASSLVCVWDRCFFINEQYFGPGTRLTVT.

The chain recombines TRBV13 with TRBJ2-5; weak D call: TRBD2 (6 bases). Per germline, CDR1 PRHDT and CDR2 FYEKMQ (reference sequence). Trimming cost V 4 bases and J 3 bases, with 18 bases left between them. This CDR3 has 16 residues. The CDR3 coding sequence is TGTGCCAGCAGCTCCCTCGCCGCGGGGTCCGAAGAGACCCAGTACTTC. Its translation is CASSSLAAGSEETQYF.